This paragraph reports one TCR beta chain. The antigen remains unidentified. The sample is drawn from a study of OX40 agonist ivuxolimab in advanced cancers. Whole-study context: Patients got intravenous ivuxolimab at 0.01 to 10 mg/kg every 2 weeks. Patients assigned to dose escalation were diagnosed with hepatocellular carcinoma, melanoma, renal cell or head and neck cancer. Findings of the study overall: Averaged across samples, CD8+ T cells carried more expanded clones than CD4+ did.

Patients with a history of autoimmune disease or on systemic immunosuppression were excluded. The germline gives CDR1 SGHVS, CDR2 FQNEAQ. The CDR3 loop spans 16 amino acids. Trimming took 5 bases from V and 1 from J, leaving 16 bases between them. Some clones are missing from TCRdb's copy, which holds only in-frame ones; the method was immunoSEQ multiplex PCR. In the table there are around 40,000 clones, around 87% of which are singletons. The source of this sequence is an adult with an advanced solid tumor such as melanoma, head and neck, liver or kidney cancer. The V call is TRBV7-8, the J call TRBJ2-3; possibly TRBD1 or TRBD2 for D (5 bases each). The starting material was CD4+ or CD8+ T cells sorted from blood, obtained in a trial of the OX40 agonist ivuxolimab. This CDR3 is CASSHGALRGTDTQYF. The CDR3 DNA sequence: TGTGCCAGCAGCCACGGGGCCCTAAGAGGCACAGATACGCAGTATTTT.